The 27 T cell receptor beta chains presented below share a single source sample, sequenced in a study of early T cells in non-severe SARS-CoV-2 infection. Each CDR3 protein gets one entry after TCRdb re-called the 5' RACE reads with MiXCR. The data hold tens of thousands of distinct CDR3 sequences, with 13% observed a single time. The specimen was whole blood. The receptors originated from an adult who was a healthcare worker with PCR-confirmed SARS-CoV-2 infection or an uninfected control (not recorded which).

This clonotype has a count of ten or more. This chain uses TRBV2 with TRBJ2-1; TRBD1 aligns across 8 bases. J lost 2 bases, V lost 10 bases, and 4 bases had no gene match. Per germline, CDR1 SNHLY and CDR2 FYNNEI. CDR3 length equals 13 residues. As DNA, the CDR3 is TGTGCCACCTGGACAGGGACCTACAATGAGCAGTTCTTC. Amino acids: CATWTGTYNEQFF.

J is TRBJ2-3 and V is TRBV29-1; D is uncertain. Trimming left V 6 bases short and J 2 bases short, with 6 bases between. CDR3 length: 11 residues. Germline values: CDR1 SQVTM, CDR2 ANQGSEA. CDR3 sequence reads: CSVQLTDTQYF. The CDR3 region has the DNA TGCAGCGTCCAACTCACAGATACGCAGTATTTT.

About this clonotype itself: It may be a read error: a sequence one base away is much more abundant. This rearrangement joins TRBV6-1 to TRBJ1-5; D not resolved. In germline, CDR1 is MNHNS, CDR2 SASEGT. CDR3 size: 12 residues. Trimming pared 4 bases from V and 3 bases from J, leaving 4 bases between. The CDR3: CASSAHNQPQHF. CDR3 in DNA: TGTGCCAGCAGTGCCCACAATCAGCCCCAGCATTTT.

This clonotype has more than one count but fewer than ten. In nucleotides, the CDR3 is TGCAGCGTTGAAATACGCTCGGGCAGAGAAGAGACCCAGTACTTC. This translates into CSVEIRSGREETQYF. The chain combines TRBV29-1 with TRBJ2-5; D gene unclear. Germline CDR1 and CDR2: SQVTM and ANQGSEA. Trimming stripped 2 bases from V and 3 bases from J, with 16 bases between. The CDR3 covers 15 residues.

The table lists this clonotype with many counts. The chain joins TRBV21-1 to TRBJ2-1; the DNA was not used to check the table's D call, TRBD2. TRBV21-1 constitutes a pseudogene. The CDR3 is 19 residues long. CDR3 in DNA: TGTGCCAGCAGCAAAGTGATGTGGATTGGGGCTAGCGCAGACAATGAGCAGTTCTTC. Translating it yields CASSKVMWIGASADNEQFF.

The CDR3 DNA is TGTGCCAGTAGTATAGTGTTAGACGGATATGAAGCTTTCTTT. This encodes CASSIVLDGYEAFF. The J gene is TRBJ1-1, the V gene TRBV19; no clear D. Trimming left V 1 base short and J 7 bases short, with 13 bases between. This CDR3 comprises 14 residues. CDR1 is LNHDA and CDR2 is SQIVND in the germline V gene (reference sequence).

This clonotype has a count of ten or more. The chain carries TRBV28 and TRBJ1-5; D unresolved. V shed 7 bases and J shed 0 bases, with 7 bases lying between them. Germline CDR1 reads MDHEN; CDR2 reads SYDVKM. CDR3 length: 13 residues. As DNA, the CDR3 is TGTGCCAGCAATCTGGATAGCAATCAGCCCCAGCATTTT. Protein sequence: CASNLDSNQPQHF.

This clonotype was seen at least ten times. The chain employs TRBV6-6 and TRBJ1-1; TRBD1 might be the D (5 bases). Trimming cost V 5 bases and J 0 bases, with 7 bases left between them. Germline V gives CDR1 MNHNY, CDR2 SVGAGI (reference sequence). CDR3 length: 13 amino acids. In nucleotides, the CDR3 is TGTGCCAGCAGTAGACAGATGAACACTGAAGCTTTCTTT. Its protein is CASSRQMNTEAFF.

V and J are TRBV7-8 and TRBJ2-7; D gene uncertain. Germline loops: CDR1 SGHVS, CDR2 FQNEAQ. This CDR3 has 16 amino acids. Trimming shortened V by 2 bases and J by 2 bases, and 16 bases separated the two germline ends. Written as DNA, the CDR3 is TGTGCCAGCAGCTTAACCCCAGGCAGGTCGACCTACGAGCAGTACTTC. Its translation: CASSLTPGRSTYEQYF.

This clonotype was seen at least ten times. The chain joins TRBV27 to TRBJ2-1, with D tentatively TRBD2 (6 bases). The V and J ends lost 5 bases and 3 bases respectively, with 17 bases between them. The CDR3 spans 16 residues. The germline CDR1 and CDR2 sequences are MNHEY and SMNVEV (reference sequence). CDR3 region: CASSLASGRNYNEQFF. The DNA of the CDR3 is TGTGCCAGCAGTCTCGCAAGCGGGCGCAACTACAATGAGCAGTTCTTC.

This chain joins TRBV5-5 and TRBJ1-1; D not resolved. The CDR3 runs 16 residues. V was trimmed by 0 bases and J by 0 bases, leaving 12 bases between them. CDR1 and CDR2 from the germline V gene are SGHKS and YYEKEE (reference sequence). CDR3 in amino acids: CASSLGHSIMNTEAFF. The CDR3, as DNA: TGTGCCAGCAGCTTGGGGCACAGTATCATGAACACTGAAGCTTTCTTT. The full variable domain, completed using reference TRBV5-5 and TRBJ1-1, is DAGVTQSPTHLIKTRGQQVTLRCSPISGHKSVSWYQQVLGQGPQFIFQYYEKEERGRGNFPDRFSARQFPNYSSELNVNALLLGDSALYLCASSLGHSIMNTEAFFGQGTRLTVV.

For the CDR3, the DNA is TGTGCCAGCAGCCAAAGGTCTCGTAGCGGGAGGCCATACCAAGAGACCCAGTACTTC. Translated, it gives CASSQRSRSGRPYQETQYF. This chain uses TRBV28 with TRBJ2-5; 10 bases match TRBD2. CDR3 length equals 19 residues. Trimming took 6 bases from V and 0 from J; bases not matched to a gene: 16. Germline V CDR1 and CDR2: MDHEN, SYDVKM.

This clonotype was counted a few times. The chain is built from TRBV7-2 and TRBJ2-2, with D possibly being TRBD2 (5 bases). Germline V gives CDR1 SGHTA, CDR2 FQGNSA. This CDR3 is 13 amino acids long. V gave up 7 bases and J gave up 5 bases, with 11 bases separating them. This CDR3 reads CASILRLTGELFF. CDR3 coding DNA: TGTGCCAGCATCCTTAGACTAACCGGGGAGCTGTTTTTT.

This clonotype was observed many times. The rearrangement joins TRBV20-1 to TRBJ2-7; 8 positions match TRBD2. The germline CDR1 and CDR2 sequences are DFQATT and SNEGSKA (reference sequence). Germline trimming cut 3 bases from V and 0 bases from J; bases unmatched to any gene: 4. The length of the CDR3 is 14 residues. The CDR3 nucleotides are TGCAGTGCTAGTCGGAGCGGGAGCTCCTACGAGCAGTACTTC. Protein product: CSASRSGSSYEQYF.

This clonotype was picked up many times. This rearrangement joins TRBV6-1 to TRBJ1-2; D ambiguous. The CDR3 is 13 amino acids. Per the germline V gene, CDR1 is MNHNS and CDR2 is SASEGT. Trimming pared 9 bases from V and 8 bases from J, leaving 19 bases between. CDR3 in amino acids: CASHTSGGLGYTF. CDR3 sequence (DNA): TGTGCCAGTCACACGTCCGGCGGCTTGGGCTACACCTTC.

The genes are TRBV11-3 and TRBJ2-1, with D tentatively TRBD1 (6 bases). Trimming stripped 5 bases from V and 7 bases from J, with 9 bases between. The CDR3 loop spans 12 amino acids. Germline CDR1 reads SGHNT; CDR2 reads YENEEA. CDR3 protein: CASSKTGNEQFF. DNA of the CDR3: TGTGCCAGCAGCAAAACAGGGAATGAGCAGTTCTTC.

The chain has TRBV5-5 and TRBJ1-1; D is ambiguous. The V end lost 0 bases, the J end lost 4 bases, and 7 bases lay between the germline ends. Per the germline V gene, CDR1 is SGHKS and CDR2 is YYEKEE (reference sequence). The CDR3 covers 13 residues. The CDR3 region has the DNA TGTGCCAGCAGCTTGGCCGGCAGCACTGAAGCTTTCTTT. Protein sequence: CASSLAGSTEAFF.

This clonotype occurred many times. The chain employs TRBV5-1 and TRBJ2-3, with no clear D. From germline, CDR1 is SGHRS and CDR2 YFSETQ. This CDR3 has 11 amino acids. V lost 1 base and J 6 bases, leaving 3 bases between the germline ends. The CDR3 sequence: CASSLWDTQYF. As DNA, the CDR3 is TGCGCCAGCAGCTTGTGGGATACGCAGTATTTT.

This clonotype was seen at least ten times. This rearrangement joins TRBV11-3 to TRBJ2-1, with 8 bases identical to TRBD1. Germline-derived CDR1 and CDR2 are SGHNT and YENEEA. The V and J ends lost 5 bases and 8 bases, in that order; junction bases with no gene match: 11. This CDR3 has 15 amino acids. The DNA for the CDR3 is TGTGCCAGCAGCGTCGGACAGGGTATCAGCGATGAGCAGTTCTTC. Encoded protein: CASSVGQGISDEQFF.

V gene TRBV5-6 combines with J gene TRBJ2-5; D perhaps matches TRBD2 (6 bases). Germline V CDR1 and CDR2: SGHDT, YYEEEE. This CDR3 has 14 residues. Trimming took off 2 bases at V and 3 bases at J, with 11 bases between the two ends. The CDR3 reads CASSFGTPKETQYF. In nucleotides, the CDR3 is TGTGCCAGCAGCTTCGGGACTCCAAAAGAGACCCAGTACTTC.

The chain has TRBV20-1 and TRBJ2-3; D not certain. The CDR3 loop spans 12 amino acids. V lost 0 bases and J lost 2, with 3 bases in between. In germline, CDR1 is DFQATT, CDR2 SNEGSKA (reference sequence). The CDR3 is CSARESTDTQYF. The CDR3 DNA sequence: TGCAGTGCTAGAGAGTCCACAGATACGCAGTATTTT.

The chain joins TRBV6-5 to TRBJ1-1; 7 nucleotides agree with TRBD1. CDR3 size: 15 residues. Germline CDR1 reads MNHEY; CDR2 reads SVGAGI. V shed 6 bases, J shed 1 base, and the junction held 8 bases outside the gene matches. The CDR3: CASRPDRTPNTEAFF. The CDR3, as DNA: TGTGCCAGCAGACCGGACAGGACTCCGAACACTGAAGCTTTCTTT.

This clonotype has a count of ten or more. The genes are TRBV6-2 or TRBV6-3 and TRBJ1-5; D gene ambiguous. Trimming removed 11 bases at V and 9 bases at J, with 8 bases between. This CDR3 spans 9 amino acids. Germline values: CDR1 MNHEY, CDR2 SVGEGT. The CDR3 sequence: CAPPGPQHF. The CDR3 nucleotides read TGTGCCCCCCCGGGGCCCCAGCATTTT.

There are many counts of this clonotype. The chain carries TRBV20-1 and TRBJ2-1, with 7 bases aligning to TRBD2. The trim removed 5 bases at V and 5 bases at J, leaving 12 bases unmatched. CDR1 is DFQATT, CDR2 SNEGSKA, per germline (reference sequence). This CDR3 comprises 15 residues. The CDR3 sequence is CSAPRSASGHNEQFF. CDR3 sequence (DNA): TGCAGTGCTCCTCGTTCGGCTAGCGGCCACAATGAGCAGTTCTTC.

This clonotype has ten or more counts. This chain connects TRBV7-9 to TRBJ1-1; D not certain. This CDR3 has 13 amino acids. V was pared by 3 bases and J by 3 bases, with 8 bases between. The germline CDR1 and CDR2 sequences are SEHNR and FQNEAQ (reference sequence). CDR3 nucleotides: TGTGCCAGCAGCTTTATTGGGGACACTGAAGCTTTCTTT. It specifies CASSFIGDTEAFF.

This clonotype was seen a few times. The chain has TRBV15 and TRBJ2-2, with 8 bases that match TRBD2. This CDR3 spans 18 amino acids. Germline CDR1 and CDR2: LNHNV and YYDKDF (reference sequence). After removal of 0 bases from V and 3 bases from J, the junction contained 9 bases not matched to a gene. Here the CDR3 reads CATSRDFKSGRYTGELFF. The CDR3 coding sequence is TGTGCCACCAGCAGAGATTTCAAGAGCGGGAGATACACCGGGGAGCTGTTTTTT.

This clonotype has at least ten counts. The gene calls are TRBV11-1 and TRBJ1-1, with D tentatively TRBD1 (6 bases). The V gene's germline CDR1 is SGHAT and CDR2 FQDESV (reference sequence). This CDR3 is 14 amino acids long. Trimming removed 6 bases at V and 1 base at J, with 12 bases between. The CDR3 protein is CASSRQAANTEAFF. The CDR3 DNA is TGTGCCAGCAGTCGACAGGCCGCGAACACTGAAGCTTTCTTT.